This is a list of T cell receptor beta chains from one sample in a study of T cells after yellow fever vaccination. TCRdb called the 5' RACE reads again in MiXCR, with one record for every CDR3 protein. The sample yields hundreds of thousands of distinct CDR3 sequences, around 3.6% seen once. This specimen consisted of PBMCs, obtained on the day of the yellow fever booster vaccination. Receptors were obtained from a man aged 18 to 30 who received the YFV17D yellow fever vaccine. CDR3s leave out the opening cysteine and the closing phenylalanine or tryptophan.

TRBV7-3	ASSSSGGADTQY
TRBV7-3	ASSVGPANTIY
TRBV7-2	ASSQSRLYNEQF
TRBV20-1	SARERTLYGYT
TRBV7-2	ASSLLLGAGDAF
TRBV7-9	ASSRVQGGYNEQF
TRBV5-1	ASSLGAALQETQY
TRBV5-1	ASSLAGSGGRYNEQF
TRBV5-1	ASSDVEGGSPLH
TRBV12-3/TRBV12-4	ASRQGVSNQPQH
TRBV6-2/TRBV6-3	ASSYYSYGYT
TRBV6-1	ASILRHSQGYGYT
TRBV11-2	ASSFRRRPQETQY
TRBV12-3/TRBV12-4	ASSRDRDVDTQY
TRBV7-7	ASSPYEGSEQY
TRBV10-3	AISESGQGIYGYT